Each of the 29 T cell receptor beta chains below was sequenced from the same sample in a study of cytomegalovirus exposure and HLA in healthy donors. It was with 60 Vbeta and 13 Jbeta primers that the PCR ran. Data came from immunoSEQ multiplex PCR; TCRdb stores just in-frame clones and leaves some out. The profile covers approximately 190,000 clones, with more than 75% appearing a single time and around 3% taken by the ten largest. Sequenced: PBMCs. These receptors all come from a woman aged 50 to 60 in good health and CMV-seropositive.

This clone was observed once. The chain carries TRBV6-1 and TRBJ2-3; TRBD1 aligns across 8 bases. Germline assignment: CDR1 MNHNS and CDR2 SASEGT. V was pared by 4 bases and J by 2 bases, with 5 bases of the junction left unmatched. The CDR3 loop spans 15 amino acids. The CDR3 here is CASSGQGFITDTQYF. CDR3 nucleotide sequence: TGTGCCAGCAGTGGACAGGGGTTCATCACAGATACGCAGTATTTT.

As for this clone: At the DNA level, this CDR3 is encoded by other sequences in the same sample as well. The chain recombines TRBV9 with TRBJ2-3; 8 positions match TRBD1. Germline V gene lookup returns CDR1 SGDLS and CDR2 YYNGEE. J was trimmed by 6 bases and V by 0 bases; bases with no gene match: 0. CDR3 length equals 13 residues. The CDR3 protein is CASSVGTGDTQYF. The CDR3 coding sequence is TGTGCCAGCAGCGTAGGGACAGGGGATACGCAGTATTTT.

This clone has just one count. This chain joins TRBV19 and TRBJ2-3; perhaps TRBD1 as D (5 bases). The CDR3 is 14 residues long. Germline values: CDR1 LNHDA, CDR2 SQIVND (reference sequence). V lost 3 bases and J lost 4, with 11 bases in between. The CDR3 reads CASSMMWGPDTQYF. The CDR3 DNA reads TGTGCCAGTAGTATGATGTGGGGCCCAGATACGCAGTATTTT.

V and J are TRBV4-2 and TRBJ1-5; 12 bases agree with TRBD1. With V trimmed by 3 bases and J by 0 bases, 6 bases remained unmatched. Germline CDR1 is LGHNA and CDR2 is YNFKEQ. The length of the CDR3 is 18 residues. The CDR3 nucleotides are TGTGCCAGCAGCCAGGCCGGGACAGGGGGCTCTAGCAATCAGCCCCAGCATTTT. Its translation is CASSQAGTGGSSNQPQHF.

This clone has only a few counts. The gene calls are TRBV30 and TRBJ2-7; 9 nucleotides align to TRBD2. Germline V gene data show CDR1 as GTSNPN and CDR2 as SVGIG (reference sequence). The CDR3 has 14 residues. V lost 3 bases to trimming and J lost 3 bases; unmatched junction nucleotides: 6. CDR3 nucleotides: TGTGCCTGGAGGAGCGCGGGAGGGGGCTACGAGCAGTACTTC. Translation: CAWRSAGGGYEQYF.

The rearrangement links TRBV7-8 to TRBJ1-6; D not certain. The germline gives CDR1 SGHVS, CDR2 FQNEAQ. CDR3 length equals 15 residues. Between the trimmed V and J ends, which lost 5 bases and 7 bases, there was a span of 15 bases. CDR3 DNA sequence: TGTGCCAGCAGCACACAGAGAGGGCACAATTCACCCCTCCACTTT. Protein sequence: CASSTQRGHNSPLHF. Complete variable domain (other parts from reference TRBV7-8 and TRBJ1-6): GAGVSQSPRYKVAKRGQDVALRCDPISGHVSLFWYQQALGQGPEFLTYFQNEAQLDKSGLPSDRFFAERPEGSVSTLKIQRTQQEDSAVYLCASSTQRGHNSPLHFGNGTRLTVT.

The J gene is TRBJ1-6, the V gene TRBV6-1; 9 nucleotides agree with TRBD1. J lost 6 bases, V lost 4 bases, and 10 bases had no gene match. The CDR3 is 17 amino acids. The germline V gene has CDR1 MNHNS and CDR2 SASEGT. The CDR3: CASSVFRPGQGNSPLHF. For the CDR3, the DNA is TGTGCCAGCAGTGTTTTCCGACCGGGACAGGGTAATTCACCCCTCCACTTT.

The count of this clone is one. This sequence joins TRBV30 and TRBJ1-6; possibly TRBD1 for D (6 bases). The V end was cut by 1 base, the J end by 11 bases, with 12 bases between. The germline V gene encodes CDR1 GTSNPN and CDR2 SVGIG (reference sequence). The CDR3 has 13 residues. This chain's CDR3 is CAWSALGQTPLHF. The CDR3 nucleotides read TGTGCCTGGAGTGCCCTCGGACAGACACCCCTCCACTTT.

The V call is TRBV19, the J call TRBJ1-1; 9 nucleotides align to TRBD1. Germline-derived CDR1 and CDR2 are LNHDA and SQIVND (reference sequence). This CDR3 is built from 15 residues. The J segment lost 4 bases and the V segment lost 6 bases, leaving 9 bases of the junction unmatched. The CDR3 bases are TGTGCCAGTAGATGGGCGGGACAGGGTTTCACTGAAGCTTTCTTT. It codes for CASRWAGQGFTEAFF. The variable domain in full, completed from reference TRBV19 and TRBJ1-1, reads DGGITQSPKYLFRKEGQNVTLSCEQNLNHDAMYWYRQDPGQGLRLIYYSQIVNDFQKGDIAEGYSVSREKKESFPLTVTSAQKNPTAFYLCASRWAGQGFTEAFFGQGTRLTVV.

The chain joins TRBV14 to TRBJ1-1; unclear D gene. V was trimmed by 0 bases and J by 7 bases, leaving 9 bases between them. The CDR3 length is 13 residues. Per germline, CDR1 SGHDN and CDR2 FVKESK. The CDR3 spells CASSQDHSLEAFF. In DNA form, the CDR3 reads TGTGCCAGCAGCCAAGACCACTCCCTTGAAGCTTTCTTT.

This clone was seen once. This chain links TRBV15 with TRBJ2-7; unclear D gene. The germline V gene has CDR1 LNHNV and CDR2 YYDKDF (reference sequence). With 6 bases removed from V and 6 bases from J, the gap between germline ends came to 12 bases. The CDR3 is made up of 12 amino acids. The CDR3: CATRKQSSEQYF. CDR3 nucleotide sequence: TGTGCCACCAGGAAACAATCAAGCGAGCAGTACTTC.

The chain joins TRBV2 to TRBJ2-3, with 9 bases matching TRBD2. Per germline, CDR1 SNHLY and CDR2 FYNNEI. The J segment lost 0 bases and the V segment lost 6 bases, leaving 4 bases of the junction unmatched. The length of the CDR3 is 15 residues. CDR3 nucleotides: TGTGCCAGCAGAGTTAGCGGGGGAAGCACAGATACGCAGTATTTT. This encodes CASRVSGGSTDTQYF.

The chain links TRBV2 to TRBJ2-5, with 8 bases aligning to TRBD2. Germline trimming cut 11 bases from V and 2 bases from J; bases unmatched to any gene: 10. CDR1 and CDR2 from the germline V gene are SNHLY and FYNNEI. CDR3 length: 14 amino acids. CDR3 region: CAHGGGGGQETQYF. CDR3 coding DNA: TGTGCCCACGGGGGGGGCGGAGGGCAAGAGACCCAGTACTTC. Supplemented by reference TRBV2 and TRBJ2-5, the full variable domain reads EPEVTQTPSHQVTQMGQEVILRCVPISNHLYFYWYRQILGQKVEFLVSFYNNEISEKSEIFDDQFSVERPDGSNFTLKIRSTKLEDSAMYFCAHGGGGGQETQYFGPGTRLLVL.

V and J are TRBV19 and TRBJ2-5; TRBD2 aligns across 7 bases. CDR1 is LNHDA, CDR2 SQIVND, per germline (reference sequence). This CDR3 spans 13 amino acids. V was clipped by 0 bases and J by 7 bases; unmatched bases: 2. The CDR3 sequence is CASSIEGLGTQYF. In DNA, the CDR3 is TGTGCCAGTAGTATAGAAGGACTAGGGACCCAGTACTTC.

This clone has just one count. In DNA, the CDR3 is TGTGCCAGTAGTATCGAGGGGGCCACCGGGGAGCTGTTTTTT. Translated, it gives CASSIEGATGELFF. The rearrangement joins TRBV19 to TRBJ2-2; 7 positions match TRBD1. Germline CDR1 and CDR2: LNHDA and SQIVND (reference sequence). With 3 bases clipped from V and 4 bases from J, the junction kept 2 bases outside the gene matches. CDR3 length equals 14 residues.

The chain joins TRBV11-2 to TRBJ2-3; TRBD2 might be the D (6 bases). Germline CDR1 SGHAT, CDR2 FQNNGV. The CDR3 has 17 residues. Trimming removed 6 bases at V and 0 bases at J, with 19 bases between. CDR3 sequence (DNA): TGTGCCAGCAGACCTCAGGGAGGACCACGCAGCACAGATACGCAGTATTTT. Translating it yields CASRPQGGPRSTDTQYF.

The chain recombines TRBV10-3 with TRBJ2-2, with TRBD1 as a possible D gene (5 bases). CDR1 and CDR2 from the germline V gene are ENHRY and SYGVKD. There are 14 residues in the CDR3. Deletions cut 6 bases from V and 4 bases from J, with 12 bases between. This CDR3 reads CAISDAGSTGELFF. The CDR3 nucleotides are TGTGCCATCAGCGATGCAGGGTCCACCGGGGAGCTGTTTTTT.

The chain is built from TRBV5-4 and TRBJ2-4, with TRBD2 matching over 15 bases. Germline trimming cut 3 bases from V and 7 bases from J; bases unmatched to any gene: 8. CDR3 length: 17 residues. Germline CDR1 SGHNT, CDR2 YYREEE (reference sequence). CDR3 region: CASSSGLAGGQQNIQYF. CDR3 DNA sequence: TGTGCCAGCAGCTCAGGACTAGCGGGGGGGCAACAGAACATTCAGTACTTC.

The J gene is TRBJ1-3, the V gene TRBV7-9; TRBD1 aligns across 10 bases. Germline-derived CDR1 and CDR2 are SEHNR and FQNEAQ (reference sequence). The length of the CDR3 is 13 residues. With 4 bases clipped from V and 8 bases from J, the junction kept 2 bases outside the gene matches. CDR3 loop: CASSSGQGYTIYF. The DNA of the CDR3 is TGTGCCAGCAGCTCGGGACAGGGGTACACCATATATTTT.

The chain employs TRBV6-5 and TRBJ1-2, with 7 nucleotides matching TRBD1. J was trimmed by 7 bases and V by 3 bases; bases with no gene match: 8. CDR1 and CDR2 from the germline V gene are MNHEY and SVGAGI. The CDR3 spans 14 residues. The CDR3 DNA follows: TGTGCCAGCAGTTATAAAGACAGGGTAGCTGGCTACACCTTC. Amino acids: CASSYKDRVAGYTF.

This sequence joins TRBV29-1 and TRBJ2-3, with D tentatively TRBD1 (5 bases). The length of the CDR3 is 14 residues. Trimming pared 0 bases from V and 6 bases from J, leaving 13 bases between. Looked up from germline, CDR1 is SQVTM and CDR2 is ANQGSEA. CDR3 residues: CSVEDQPRGDTQYF. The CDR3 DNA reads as TGCAGCGTTGAAGATCAACCTAGGGGTGATACGCAGTATTTT.

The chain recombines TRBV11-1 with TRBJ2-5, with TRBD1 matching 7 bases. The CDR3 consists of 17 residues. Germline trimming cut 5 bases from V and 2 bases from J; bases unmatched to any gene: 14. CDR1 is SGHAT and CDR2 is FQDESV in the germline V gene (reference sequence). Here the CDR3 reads CASSRDERDSYQETQYF. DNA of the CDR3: TGTGCCAGCAGCCGCGACGAACGGGACAGCTATCAAGAGACCCAGTACTTC.

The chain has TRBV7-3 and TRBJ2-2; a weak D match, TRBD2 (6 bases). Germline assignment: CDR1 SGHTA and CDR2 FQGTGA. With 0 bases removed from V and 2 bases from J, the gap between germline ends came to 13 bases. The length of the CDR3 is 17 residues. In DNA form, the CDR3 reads TGTGCCAGCAGCTTAACATATGGAGGGATAAACACCGGGGAGCTGTTTTTT. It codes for CASSLTYGGINTGELFF.

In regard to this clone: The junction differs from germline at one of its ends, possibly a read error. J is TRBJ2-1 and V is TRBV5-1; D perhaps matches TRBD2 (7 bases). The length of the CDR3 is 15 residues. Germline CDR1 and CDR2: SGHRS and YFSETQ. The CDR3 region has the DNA TGCGCCAGCAGCTTGGGGGGGGGCTCCTACAATGGGCAGTTCTTC. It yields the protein CASSLGGGSYNGQFF.

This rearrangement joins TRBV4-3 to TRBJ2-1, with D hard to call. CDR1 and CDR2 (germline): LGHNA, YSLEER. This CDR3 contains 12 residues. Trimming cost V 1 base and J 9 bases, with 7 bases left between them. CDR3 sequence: CASSQAGGEQFF. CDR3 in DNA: TGCGCCAGCAGCCAAGCCGGCGGTGAGCAGTTCTTC.

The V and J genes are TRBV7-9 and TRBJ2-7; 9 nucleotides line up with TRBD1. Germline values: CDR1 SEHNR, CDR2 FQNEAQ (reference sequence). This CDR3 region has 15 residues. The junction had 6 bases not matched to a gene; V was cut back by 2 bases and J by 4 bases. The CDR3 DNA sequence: TGTGCCAGCAGCTTACGACAGGGGGGGAGGTACGAGCAGTACTTC. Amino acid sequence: CASSLRQGGRYEQYF.

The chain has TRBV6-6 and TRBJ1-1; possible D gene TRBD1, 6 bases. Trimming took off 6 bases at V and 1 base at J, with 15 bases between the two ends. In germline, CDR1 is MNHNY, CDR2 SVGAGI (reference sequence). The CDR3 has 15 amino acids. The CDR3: CASRFSGVGNTEAFF. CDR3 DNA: TGTGCCAGCAGATTCTCAGGGGTTGGGAACACTGAAGCTTTCTTT.

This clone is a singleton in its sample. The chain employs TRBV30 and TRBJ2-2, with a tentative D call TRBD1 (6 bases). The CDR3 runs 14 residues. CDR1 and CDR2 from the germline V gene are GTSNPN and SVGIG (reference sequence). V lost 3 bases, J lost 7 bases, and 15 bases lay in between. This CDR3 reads CAWSQQGRGGELFF. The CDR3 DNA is TGTGCCTGGAGCCAACAGGGTAGGGGCGGGGAGCTGTTTTTT.

CDR3 amino acids: CASSPGTGLSGNTIYF. The DNA of the CDR3 is TGTGCCAGCTCACCTGGGACAGGTCTCTCTGGAAACACCATATATTTT. The chain joins TRBV18 to TRBJ1-3; 8 positions agree with TRBD1. Per the germline V gene, CDR1 is KGHSH and CDR2 is LQKENI. The ends lost 3 bases at V and 0 bases at J; junction bases unmatched: 4. The CDR3 has 16 residues.